Listed below are T cell receptor beta chains from one sample, sequenced in a study of cytomegalovirus exposure and HLA in healthy donors. Using immunoSEQ multiplex PCR, the repertoire was profiled, and TCRdb retains in-frame clones only, with some absent. The sample has 200,000 to 250,000 clones, roughly 91% seen once. The sample consisted of PBMCs. The receptor set was obtained from a woman aged 18-30 years in good health and CMV-seropositive. CDR3s include the opening cysteine and the closing phenylalanine or tryptophan. A D gene is named only where the DNA matches it firmly. Clone size is given for some rows only: seen once, a few or many times, or a class if the clone is expanded.

v_call: TRBV7-9; d_call: .; j_call: TRBJ2-1; clone_size: .; cdr3_nt: TGTGCCAGCAGCTATCCCTACGGGATGGATGAGCAGTTCTTC; cdr3_aa: CASSYPYGMDEQFF
v_call: TRBV5-1; d_call: .; j_call: TRBJ2-1; clone_size: .; cdr3_nt: TGCGCCAGCAGCTTGGCAGGTCACGGTAGCAATGAGCAGTTCTTC; cdr3_aa: CASSLAGHGSNEQFF
v_call: TRBV5-4; d_call: TRBD2; j_call: TRBJ2-7; clone_size: .; cdr3_nt: TGTGCCAGCAGCTTTTTCCCCAGACTAGCGGGAGGGTACGAGCAGTACTTC; cdr3_aa: CASSFFPRLAGGYEQYF
v_call: TRBV7-9; d_call: TRBD2; j_call: TRBJ2-1; clone_size: .; cdr3_nt: TGTGCCAGCAGCTCCATGACTAGCGGGAGTTCTCATGAGCAGTTCTTC; cdr3_aa: CASSSMTSGSSHEQFF
v_call: TRBV7-9; d_call: .; j_call: TRBJ1-2; clone_size: .; cdr3_nt: TGTGCCTCGGACCGGGGGATCCCGAATTACGAAGGCTACACCTTC; cdr3_aa: CASDRGIPNYEGYTF
v_call: TRBV27; d_call: TRBD2; j_call: TRBJ2-2; clone_size: .; cdr3_nt: TGTGCCAGCAGTTGGTACAGGGGATGGAGCGGGAGGGACACCGGGGAGCTGTTTTTT; cdr3_aa: CASSWYRGWSGRDTGELFF
v_call: TRBV4-2; d_call: .; j_call: TRBJ2-5; clone_size: .; cdr3_nt: TGTGCCAGCAGCCATTATCTCCAGGGTATCCAAGAGACCCAGTACTTC; cdr3_aa: CASSHYLQGIQETQYF
v_call: TRBV9; d_call: TRBD1; j_call: TRBJ1-1; clone_size: .; cdr3_nt: TGTGCCAGCAGCATGGGACAGGCGGCGAACACTGAAGCTTTCTTT; cdr3_aa: CASSMGQAANTEAFF
v_call: TRBV7-9; d_call: .; j_call: TRBJ2-7; clone_size: .; cdr3_nt: TGTGCCAGCAGCCCCGGAGGGGGCCTTTACGAGCAGTACTTC; cdr3_aa: CASSPGGGLYEQYF
v_call: TRBV6-6; d_call: .; j_call: TRBJ1-1; clone_size: .; cdr3_nt: TGTGCCAGCAGTTACGGGGGAGGGAACACTGAAGCTTTCTTT; cdr3_aa: CASSYGGGNTEAFF
v_call: TRBV2; d_call: .; j_call: TRBJ1-5; clone_size: .; cdr3_nt: TGTGCCAGCAATGGCTTTAGCAATCAGCCCCAGCATTTT; cdr3_aa: CASNGFSNQPQHF
v_call: TRBV11-2; d_call: .; j_call: TRBJ2-7; clone_size: once; cdr3_nt: TGTGCCAGCAGCCCCTTTCCGAGCTCCTACGAGCAGTACTTC; cdr3_aa: CASSPFPSSYEQYF
v_call: TRBV5-1; d_call: TRBD1; j_call: TRBJ1-1; clone_size: .; cdr3_nt: TGCGCCAGCAGCTTGCGTACAGGGGGCGGAACTGAAGCTTTCTTT; cdr3_aa: CASSLRTGGGTEAFF
v_call: TRBV28; d_call: TRBD1; j_call: TRBJ2-7; clone_size: once; cdr3_nt: TGTGCCAGCAGTGGGACAGGGGTAGGCCCTACCGAGCAGTACTTC; cdr3_aa: CASSGTGVGPTEQYF
v_call: TRBV2; d_call: TRBD2; j_call: TRBJ2-3; clone_size: .; cdr3_nt: TGTGCCAGCAGGACTAGCGGGAGTGCAGATACGCAGTATTTT; cdr3_aa: CASRTSGSADTQYF
v_call: TRBV2; d_call: .; j_call: TRBJ2-6; clone_size: .; cdr3_nt: TGTGCCAGCAGGGATGGAGTTGGGGCCAACGTCCTGACTTTC; cdr3_aa: CASRDGVGANVLTF
v_call: TRBV15; d_call: TRBD1; j_call: TRBJ2-1; clone_size: .; cdr3_nt: TGTGCCACCAGCAGAGATCTAGGACAGGGCCCCAATGAGCAGTTCTTC; cdr3_aa: CATSRDLGQGPNEQFF
v_call: TRBV27; d_call: TRBD1; j_call: TRBJ1-4; clone_size: once; cdr3_nt: TGTGCCAGCAGTTTATCCGGGTCGGGACAGGGCCGTAGACATAATGAAAAACTGTTTTTT; cdr3_aa: CASSLSGSGQGRRHNEKLFF
v_call: TRBV30; d_call: TRBD1; j_call: TRBJ1-4; clone_size: .; cdr3_nt: TGTGCCTGGACGGACAGGGGGGTAGAAAAACTGTTTTTT; cdr3_aa: CAWTDRGVEKLFF
v_call: TRBV18; d_call: TRBD1; j_call: TRBJ2-7; clone_size: .; cdr3_nt: TGTGCCAGCTCCCGCGACAGGGACGAGCAGTACTTC; cdr3_aa: CASSRDRDEQYF
v_call: TRBV2; d_call: .; j_call: TRBJ2-3; clone_size: .; cdr3_nt: TGTGCCAGCAGGACGGGTGATACGCAGTATTTT; cdr3_aa: CASRTGDTQYF
v_call: TRBV5-8; d_call: .; j_call: TRBJ2-1; clone_size: .; cdr3_nt: TGTGCCAGCAGCCGGGGGAGGGGGTACAATGAGCAGTTCTTC; cdr3_aa: CASSRGRGYNEQFF
v_call: TRBV9; d_call: .; j_call: TRBJ1-4; clone_size: .; cdr3_nt: TGTGCCAGCAGCGTAGGGTCAGGGGTGAATGAAAAACTGTTTTTT; cdr3_aa: CASSVGSGVNEKLFF
v_call: TRBV18; d_call: TRBD1; j_call: TRBJ2-7; clone_size: .; cdr3_nt: TGTGCCAGCTCACCCTCCGGGACAGGGAACTACGAGCAGTACTTC; cdr3_aa: CASSPSGTGNYEQYF
v_call: TRBV28; d_call: .; j_call: TRBJ1-5; clone_size: .; cdr3_nt: TGTGCCAGCAGTTTTGAGCGACAGCCCCAGCATTTT; cdr3_aa: CASSFERQPQHF
v_call: TRBV27; d_call: TRBD1; j_call: TRBJ2-7; clone_size: .; cdr3_nt: TGTGCCAGCAGTCCAACAGGGGCCTACGAGCAGTACTTC; cdr3_aa: CASSPTGAYEQYF
v_call: TRBV6-5; d_call: .; j_call: TRBJ2-3; clone_size: .; cdr3_nt: TGTGCCAGCAGTTACAGGGGGACCTACACAGATACGCAGTATTTT; cdr3_aa: CASSYRGTYTDTQYF
v_call: TRBV28; d_call: TRBD2; j_call: TRBJ2-7; clone_size: .; cdr3_nt: TGTGCCAGCAGTTTAGAGGGACTAGTTCGCGAGCAGTACTTC; cdr3_aa: CASSLEGLVREQYF
v_call: TRBV28; d_call: .; j_call: TRBJ1-2; clone_size: .; cdr3_nt: TGTGCCAGCAGTTTAAACAGGGACTATGGCTACACCTTC; cdr3_aa: CASSLNRDYGYTF
v_call: TRBV6-5; d_call: TRBD2; j_call: TRBJ2-7; clone_size: few; cdr3_nt: TGTGCCAGCAGCCCCACTAGCGGGATGACCTACGAGCAGTACTTC; cdr3_aa: CASSPTSGMTYEQYF
v_call: TRBV30; d_call: .; j_call: TRBJ1-2; clone_size: .; cdr3_nt: TGTGCCTGTCGGGAGGACAGCTCAGGCGGCTACACCTTC; cdr3_aa: CACREDSSGGYTF
v_call: TRBV9; d_call: TRBD1; j_call: TRBJ1-3; clone_size: .; cdr3_nt: TGTGCCAGCAGCGGGACAGGGAACTCTGGAAACACCATATATTTT; cdr3_aa: CASSGTGNSGNTIYF